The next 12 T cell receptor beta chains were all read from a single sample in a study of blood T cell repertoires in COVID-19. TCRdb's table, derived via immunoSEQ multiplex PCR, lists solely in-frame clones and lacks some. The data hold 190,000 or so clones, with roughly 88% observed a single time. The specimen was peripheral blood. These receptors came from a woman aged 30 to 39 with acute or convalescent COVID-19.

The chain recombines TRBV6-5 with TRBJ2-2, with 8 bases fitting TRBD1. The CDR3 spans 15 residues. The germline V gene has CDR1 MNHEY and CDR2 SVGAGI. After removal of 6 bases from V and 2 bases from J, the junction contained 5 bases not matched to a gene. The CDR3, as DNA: TGTGCCAGCAGCGACAGGGGCCGTAACACCGGGGAGCTGTTTTTT. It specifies CASSDRGRNTGELFF.

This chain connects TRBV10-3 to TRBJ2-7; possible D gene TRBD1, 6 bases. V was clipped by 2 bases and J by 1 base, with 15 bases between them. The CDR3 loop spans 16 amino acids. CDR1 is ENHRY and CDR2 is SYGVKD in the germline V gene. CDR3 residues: CAISETYLTGSYEQYF. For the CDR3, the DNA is TGTGCCATCAGTGAGACCTATCTCACAGGGTCCTACGAGCAGTACTTC.

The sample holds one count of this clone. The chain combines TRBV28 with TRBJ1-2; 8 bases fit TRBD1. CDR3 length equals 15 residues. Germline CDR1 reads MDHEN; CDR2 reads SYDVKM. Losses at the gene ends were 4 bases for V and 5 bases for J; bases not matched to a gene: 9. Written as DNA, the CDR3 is TGTGCCAGCAGTTCCTATCCAGGGGGCGTGTATGGCTACACCTTC. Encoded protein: CASSSYPGGVYGYTF.

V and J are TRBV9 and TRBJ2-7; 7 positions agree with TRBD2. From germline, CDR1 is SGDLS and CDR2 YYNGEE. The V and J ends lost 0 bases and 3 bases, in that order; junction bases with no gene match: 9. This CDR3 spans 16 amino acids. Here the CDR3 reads CASSVALTSEIYEQYF. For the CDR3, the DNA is TGTGCCAGCAGCGTAGCCTTAACTAGCGAAATCTACGAGCAGTACTTC.

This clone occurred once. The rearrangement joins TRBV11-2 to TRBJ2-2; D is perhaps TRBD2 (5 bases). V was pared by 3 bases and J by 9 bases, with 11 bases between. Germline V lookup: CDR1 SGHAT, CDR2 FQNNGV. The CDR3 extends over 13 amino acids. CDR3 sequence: CASSFEGSRELFF. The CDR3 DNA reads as TGTGCCAGCAGCTTCGAAGGGAGCCGGGAGCTGTTTTTT.

Here the CDR3 reads CASSLAGGPGELFF. CDR3 coding DNA: TGTGCCAGCAGTCTAGCGGGAGGGCCCGGGGAGCTGTTTTTT. The chain joins TRBV3-1 (or the pseudogene TRBV3-2) to TRBJ2-2; TRBD2 matches 12 bases. The junction had 2 bases not matched to a gene; V was cut back by 6 bases and J by 6 bases. The CDR3 consists of 14 residues. Germline CDR1 is LGHDT and CDR2 is YNNKEL (reference sequence).

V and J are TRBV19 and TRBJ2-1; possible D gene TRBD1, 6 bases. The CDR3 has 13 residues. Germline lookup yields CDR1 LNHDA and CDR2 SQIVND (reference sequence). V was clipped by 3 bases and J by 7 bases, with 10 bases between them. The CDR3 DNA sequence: TGTGCCAGTAGTATTTCCAGGGGAAATGAGCAGTTCTTC. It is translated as CASSISRGNEQFF.

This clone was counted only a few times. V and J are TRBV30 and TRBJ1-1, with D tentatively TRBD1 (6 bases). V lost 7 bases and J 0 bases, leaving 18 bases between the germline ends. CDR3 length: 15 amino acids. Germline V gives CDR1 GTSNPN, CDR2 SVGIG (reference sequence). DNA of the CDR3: TGTGCCTTTTCCACAGGGAGAGGAATGAACACTGAAGCTTTCTTT. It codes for CAFSTGRGMNTEAFF.

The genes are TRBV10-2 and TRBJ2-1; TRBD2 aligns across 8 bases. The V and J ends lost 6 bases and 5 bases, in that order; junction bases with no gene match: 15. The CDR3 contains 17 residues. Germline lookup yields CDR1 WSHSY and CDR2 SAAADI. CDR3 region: CASRGFVAGRPNNEQFF. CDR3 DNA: TGCGCCAGCAGGGGATTTGTAGCGGGACGACCCAACAATGAGCAGTTCTTC.

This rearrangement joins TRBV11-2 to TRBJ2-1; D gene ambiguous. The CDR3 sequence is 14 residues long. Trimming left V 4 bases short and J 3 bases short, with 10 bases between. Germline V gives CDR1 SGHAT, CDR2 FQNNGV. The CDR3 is CASSSFGIYNEQFF. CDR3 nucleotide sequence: TGTGCCAGCAGCTCTTTTGGCATCTACAATGAGCAGTTCTTC.

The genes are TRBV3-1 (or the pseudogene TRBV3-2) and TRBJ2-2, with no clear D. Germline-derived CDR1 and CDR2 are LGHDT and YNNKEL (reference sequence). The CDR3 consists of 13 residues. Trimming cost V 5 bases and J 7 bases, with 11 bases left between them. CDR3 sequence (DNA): TGTGCCAGCAGCTCCGGGTGGATCGGGGAGCTGTTTTTT. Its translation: CASSSGWIGELFF.

CDR3 loop: CASMGRVNYEQYF. DNA for the CDR3: TGTGCCAGCATGGGCAGGGTGAACTACGAGCAGTACTTC. V usage is TRBV28 and J usage is TRBJ2-7; TRBD1 is a possible D gene (5 bases). The V gene lost 7 bases and the J gene lost 3 bases, with 13 bases spanning the gap. Germline CDR1 MDHEN, CDR2 SYDVKM. The CDR3 loop spans 13 amino acids. The full variable domain, with the rest looked up from reference TRBV28 and TRBJ2-7, is DVKVTQSSRYLVKRTGEKVFLECVQDMDHENMFWYRQDPGLGLRLIYFSYDVKMKEKGDIPEGYSVSREKKERFSLILESASTNQTSMYLCASMGRVNYEQYFGPGTRLTVT.